This is a list of T cell receptor beta chains from one sample in a study of control samples from healthy donors and cancer patients. Clones were read by immunoSEQ multiplex PCR, and TCRdb kept only the in-frame ones, dropping some. The table lists about 180,000 clones, roughly 90% of them singletons. The sequencing sample was made of blood. The receptors here all came from a woman aged 45-65 years in good health. Both conserved end residues are part of each CDR3. D genes are given only for firm matches. Part of the rows lack a size; the others show once, few, many or a class for expanded clones.

TRBV19	TRBD1	NA	TRBJ2-7	CASKGTATYEQYF	TGTGCCAGTAAGGGGACAGCCACCTACGAGCAGTACTTC
TRBV7-9	NA	once	TRBJ1-1	CASSPTWTALNTEAFF	TGTGCCAGCAGCCCAACGTGGACTGCCCTGAACACTGAAGCTTTCTTT
TRBV9	NA	NA	TRBJ1-3	CASSVAGQTGNTIYF	TGTGCCAGCAGCGTAGCCGGACAGACTGGAAACACCATATATTTT
TRBV7-3	TRBD1	few	TRBJ1-1	CASSRQGGREAFF	TGTGCCAGCAGCCGACAGGGGGGTCGAGAAGCTTTCTTT
TRBV5-1	TRBD1	once	TRBJ1-4	CASRGDRSNEKLFF	TGCGCCAGCAGGGGGGACAGATCAAATGAAAAACTGTTTTTT
TRBV24-1	NA	NA	TRBJ2-1	CATTPSGGYNEQFF	TGTGCCACCACCCCCTCGGGCGGATACAATGAGCAGTTCTTC
TRBV28	NA	once	TRBJ1-4	CASSSALLRRGSNEKLFF	TGTGCCAGCAGTTCGGCCCTTCTGAGACGGGGTTCTAATGAAAAACTGTTTTTT
TRBV6-5	NA	NA	TRBJ1-5	CASNLNGGRNQPQHF	TGTGCCAGCAACTTGAACGGGGGGAGAAATCAGCCCCAGCATTTT
TRBV7-3	NA	once	TRBJ2-7	CASSLTFLGIQYF	TGTGCCAGCAGCTTAACGTTTTTGGGGATCCAGTACTTC
TRBV18	TRBD1	NA	TRBJ2-7	CASSPSGTGDRYF	TGTGCCAGCTCACCCTCCGGGACAGGGGATAGGTACTTC
TRBV6-5	NA	NA	TRBJ1-1	CASSRQDTEAFF	TGTGCCAGCAGCAGACAGGACACTGAAGCTTTCTTT
TRBV4-3	NA	NA	TRBJ1-4	CASSQDSPGGEKLFF	TGCGCCAGCAGCCAAGATAGTCCCGGTGGCGAAAAACTGTTTTTT
TRBV5-1	NA	NA	TRBJ2-1	CASSLSRTARTTEQFF	TGCGCCAGCAGCTTGTCACGGACAGCGCGAACAACTGAGCAGTTCTTC
TRBV13	NA	once	TRBJ2-1	CASSLEGRVNEQFF	TGTGCCAGCAGCTTAGAAGGCAGGGTCAATGAGCAGTTCTTC
TRBV28	TRBD1	NA	TRBJ1-1	CASSLGGAGGGTEAFF	TGTGCCAGCAGTTTGGGGGGGGCAGGGGGAGGGACTGAAGCTTTCTTT
TRBV7-3	TRBD1	NA	TRBJ2-1	CASSPQTGISYNEQFF	TGTGCCAGCAGCCCGCAGACAGGGATTTCCTACAATGAGCAGTTCTTC